The rows below give T cell receptor beta chains drawn from one sample of a study of blood T cells in healthy people across ages. MiXCR was run by TCRdb on the 5' RACE reads, yielding one entry per CDR3 protein. This table holds 700,000 or so distinct CDR3 sequences, approximately 22% found once. Sample: blood. These receptors all stem from a man between 70 and 80 years old in good health. The CDR3 runs from the conserved cysteine through the conserved F or W. A D gene is named only where the DNA matches it firmly. Clone sizes are given selectively: once, few, many, or a class where the clone is expanded.

cdr3_nt cdr3_aa j_call d_call cdr3_length clone_size v_call
TGTGCCAGCTCACGGGGACAGGGCAGATACGAGCAGTACTTC CASSRGQGRYEQYF TRBJ2-7 TRBD1 14 NA TRBV4-3
TGTGCCAGCAGTTTTAGACAGAGTTACTCAACTAATGAAAAACTGTTTTTT CASSFRQSYSTNEKLFF TRBJ1-4 NA 17 NA TRBV12-3/TRBV12-4
TGTGCCAGCAGCTTAGTGGGGGGACTAGCCGGCATTCAGTACTTC CASSLVGGLAGIQYF TRBJ2-4 TRBD2 15 NA TRBV7-9
TGTGCCATCAGTGAGTCGAGGGAGGTTGGCTACACCTTC CAISESREVGYTF TRBJ1-2 NA 13 few TRBV10-3
TGCAGTGCTAGAAGGGGGACCCCAGATCAGCCCCAGCATTTT CSARRGTPDQPQHF TRBJ1-5 NA 14 NA TRBV20-1
TGTGCCAGCAGCTTAACGGGACAGGGGTTGGGTAGAGCAGATACGCAGTATTTT CASSLTGQGLGRADTQYF TRBJ2-3 TRBD1 18 few TRBV7-2
TGTGCCAGCAGTCTGGTCCAAGAGACCCTACAGCCCCAGCATTTT CASSLVQETLQPQHF TRBJ1-5 NA 15 few TRBV6-1
TGTGCCAGCAGTCCTTCCGGGACGGCGACAGATACGCAGTATTTT CASSPSGTATDTQYF TRBJ2-3 NA 15 many TRBV12-3/TRBV12-4
TGCGCCAGCAGCCAAGTCGAGCGGCCTACTCAAGAGACCCAGTACTTC CASSQVERPTQETQYF TRBJ2-5 NA 16 NA TRBV4-1
TGTGCCAGCAGCCATACAGGGGGCAACTATGGCTACACCTTC CASSHTGGNYGYTF TRBJ1-2 TRBD1 14 few TRBV5-6
TGTGCCAGCAGCCCCGGACAGGGAAACTACGAGCAGTACTTC CASSPGQGNYEQYF TRBJ2-7 TRBD1 14 NA TRBV7-7
TGTGCCAGCAGTGAAGTGTCAGTGACGGTGAGGAAGTACTTC CASSEVSVTVRKYF TRBJ2-7 NA 14 NA TRBV6-1
TGTGCCATCAGTGAGAACAGGGGATCAAACTTGGGTCACACTGAAGCTTTCTTT CAISENRGSNLGHTEAFF TRBJ1-1 TRBD1 18 NA TRBV10-3
TGCGCCAGCAGCCTATGGACAGGAGCCAAAAACATTCAGTACTTC CASSLWTGAKNIQYF TRBJ2-4 TRBD1 15 few TRBV5-1
TGTGCCAGCAGCCTATGGGGCGGGCCCCTCCACTTT CASSLWGGPLHF TRBJ1-6 NA 12 few TRBV7-2
TGTGCCAGCAGTGCCAGAATTAATGAAAAACTGTTTTTT CASSARINEKLFF TRBJ1-4 NA 13 NA TRBV2
TGTGCCAGCAGCGCCACCGGGAGCTCCTACAATGAGCAGTTCTTC CASSATGSSYNEQFF TRBJ2-1 NA 15 NA TRBV9
TGTGCCATCAGTGGCGGAGAGGCTGGCTACACCTTC CAISGGEAGYTF TRBJ1-2 NA 12 few TRBV10-3
TGTGCCAGCAGCGTAGAGATAGACAGCACAGATACGCAGTATTTT CASSVEIDSTDTQYF TRBJ2-3 NA 15 few TRBV9
TGTGCCAGCAGTTTAAGGGACAGGGTAGTCTACGAGCAGTACTTC CASSLRDRVVYEQYF TRBJ2-7 TRBD1 15 NA TRBV28
TGCAGCGTTGACGAGTGGAGCCAGACGTACACCTTC CSVDEWSQTYTF TRBJ1-2 NA 12 few TRBV29-1
TGTGCCACCAGTGGTAGGACAGGGTACGAGCAGTACTTC CATSGRTGYEQYF TRBJ2-7 TRBD1 13 NA TRBV24-1
TGCGCCAGCAGTCGGACTAGTTGGGGTGAGCAGTTCTTC CASSRTSWGEQFF TRBJ2-1 TRBD2 13 NA TRBV10-2
TGTGCCAGCAGTGGTACCGGGACTAGCGGCACAGATACGCAGTATTTT CASSGTGTSGTDTQYF TRBJ2-3 TRBD2 16 many TRBV2
TGCAGTGCTAGTTGGCGGGACTCCTACAATGAGCAGTTCTTC CSASWRDSYNEQFF TRBJ2-1 NA 14 once TRBV20-1
TGTGCCAGCGGCAGCGGGAGAGGCTACAATGAGCAGTTCTTC CASGSGRGYNEQFF TRBJ2-1 TRBD2 14 few TRBV27
TGTGCCACCAGCAAAGGACTCGCTCGTGGCACAGATACGCAGTATTTT CATSKGLARGTDTQYF TRBJ2-3 NA 16 few TRBV15
TGTGCCAGCAGCCCGGGGACAGGGTTTTTTGATGAGCAGTTCTTC CASSPGTGFFDEQFF TRBJ2-1 TRBD1 15 many TRBV7-3
TGTGCCAGCAGCTTAGAAAACCTTAGTAGCAGTGAGCAGTTCTTC CASSLENLSSSEQFF TRBJ2-1 NA 15 NA TRBV11-2
TGTGCCAGCAGCTTAAACGCGTATGAAGCTTTCTTT CASSLNAYEAFF TRBJ1-1 NA 12 NA TRBV7-9
TGTGCCAGCACCCAGACAGGGGGCGGCTATGGCTACACCTTC CASTQTGGGYGYTF TRBJ1-2 TRBD1 14 few TRBV12-3/TRBV12-4
TGTGCCAGCAGTCCCCAAGGGGGTGGGGATCAGCCCCAGCATTTT CASSPQGGGDQPQHF TRBJ1-5 NA 15 few TRBV6-2/TRBV6-3
TGTGCCACCAGTGATTTGCCGACAGGGACCGGGGAGCTGTTTTTT CATSDLPTGTGELFF TRBJ2-2 TRBD1 15 NA TRBV24-1